This record looks at one T cell receptor beta chain sequence and its context. These data are taken from a study of early stage breast cancer tumors. TCRdb keeps only in-frame clones here, not all; method: immunoSEQ multiplex PCR. Of 28,000 or so clones listed, 74% are singletons. Germline lookup yields CDR1 SGHNT and CDR2 YYREEE (reference sequence). This CDR3 spans 15 amino acids. V lost 4 bases to trimming and J lost 4 bases, with 17 bases between them. The gene calls are TRBV5-4 and TRBJ1-2; D unresolved. The source is a person aged 40-50 years with breast cancer. The specimen was blood. CDR3 nucleotides: TGTGCCAGCAGCCCTGCGGGAGAGACCTTCTATGGCTACACCTTC. Translating gives CASSPAGETFYGYTF.